This passage covers 14 T cell receptor beta chains from one sample sequenced in a study of cytomegalovirus exposure and HLA in healthy donors. The PCR made use of 60 Vbeta and 13 Jbeta primers. Only in-frame clones appear in the TCRdb table, and some are missing; sequencing was by immunoSEQ multiplex PCR. The sample holds around 300,000 clones, under 80% seen once. What was sequenced was PBMCs. Every receptor here comes from a female donor in good health and CMV-seronegative.

This clone was counted a few times. The chain has TRBV27 and TRBJ2-7, with TRBD1 matching 7 bases. Trimming removed 3 bases from V and 3 bases from J; junction bases left unmatched: 8. The CDR3 is made up of 15 amino acids. Germline V gives CDR1 MNHEY, CDR2 SMNVEV (reference sequence). Here the CDR3 reads CASSLYGDSLYEQYF. CDR3 bases: TGTGCCAGCAGTTTGTATGGGGACAGCCTCTACGAGCAGTACTTC.

The chain links TRBV7-2 to TRBJ2-7; TRBD2 might be the D (5 bases). Germline V gives CDR1 SGHTA, CDR2 FQGNSA. This CDR3 is built from 15 residues. With 2 bases removed from V and 7 bases from J, the gap between germline ends came to 18 bases. DNA for the CDR3: TGTGCCAGCAGCTTATCTGCCGCGGGCGCACTTGAGCAGTACTTC. As protein: CASSLSAAGALEQYF.

This chain uses TRBV5-1 with TRBJ2-7, with a tentative D call TRBD1 (6 bases). CDR3 length: 15 amino acids. Trimming took 4 bases from V and 2 from J, leaving 16 bases between them. Germline CDR1 reads SGHRS; CDR2 reads YFSETQ. The CDR3 protein is CASSDQGKRTYEQYF. CDR3 coding DNA: TGCGCCAGCAGCGACCAGGGGAAGAGGACCTACGAGCAGTACTTC.

This chain uses TRBV5-1 with TRBJ2-7; D possibly corresponds to TRBD2 (5 bases). Germline values: CDR1 SGHRS, CDR2 YFSETQ. Trimming cost V 0 bases and J 6 bases, with 7 bases left between them. The CDR3 is made up of 12 amino acids. The CDR3 protein is CASSLDGVEQYF. The CDR3 DNA reads as TGCGCCAGCAGCTTGGACGGGGTCGAGCAGTACTTC. Combining the CDR3 with reference TRBV5-1 and TRBJ2-7 gives the whole variable domain KAGVTQTPRYLIKTRGQQVTLSCSPISGHRSVSWYQQTPGQGLQFLFEYFSETQRNKGNFPGRFSGRQFSNSRSEMNVSTLELGDSALYLCASSLDGVEQYFGPGTRLTVT.

The chain joins TRBV11-2 to TRBJ2-3; 9 bases are a match to TRBD1. CDR3 length: 14 amino acids. CDR1 SGHAT and CDR2 FQNNGV come from the germline V gene. With V trimmed by 5 bases and J by 4 bases, 4 bases remained unmatched. CDR3 in DNA: TGTGCCAGCAGCCCTGGGACAGGGTCAGATACGCAGTATTTT. It codes for CASSPGTGSDTQYF.

The genes are TRBV29-1 and TRBJ1-1; D is undetermined. The V end was cut by 5 bases, the J end by 4 bases, with 11 bases between. Germline CDR1 SQVTM, CDR2 ANQGSEA. CDR3 length: 12 residues. CDR3 loop: CSVSGLVTEAFF. In DNA form, the CDR3 reads TGCAGCGTTTCTGGACTCGTCACTGAAGCTTTCTTT.

This chain joins TRBV11-3 and TRBJ2-6; 7 positions agree with TRBD1. The CDR3 runs to 15 residues. The J segment lost 2 bases and the V segment lost 4 bases, leaving 2 bases of the junction unmatched. Germline CDR1 reads SGHNT; CDR2 reads YENEEA. CDR3 bases: TGTGCCAGCAGCTCTACAGGGGCTGGGGCCAACGTCCTGACTTTC. Residues: CASSSTGAGANVLTF. The full variable domain, completed using reference TRBV11-3 and TRBJ2-6, is EAGVVQSPRYKIIEKKQPVAFWCNPISGHNTLYWYLQNLGQGPELLIRYENEEAVDDSQLPKDRFSAERLKGVDSTLKIQPAELGDSAVYLCASSSTGAGANVLTFGAGSRLTVL.

The J gene is TRBJ2-5, the V gene TRBV10-3, with TRBD2 matching over 9 bases. V lost 0 bases, J lost 4 bases, and 15 bases stayed unmatched. The CDR3 loop spans 19 amino acids. Germline CDR1 is ENHRY and CDR2 is SYGVKD. This CDR3 reads CAISESQASGKVWGETQYF. CDR3 sequence (DNA): TGTGCCATCAGTGAGTCGCAGGCTAGCGGGAAGGTATGGGGAGAGACCCAGTACTTC.

This clone was found a few times. CDR3 in amino acids: CASSPQGTQYF. The CDR3 region has the DNA TGTGCCAGCAGCCCTCAGGGAACCCAGTACTTC. The gene calls are TRBV28 and TRBJ2-5, with D possibly being TRBD1 (5 bases). The V gene's germline CDR1 is MDHEN and CDR2 SYDVKM. The CDR3 totals 11 residues. Trimming removed 6 bases from V and 8 bases from J, with 10 bases in between.

CDR3 coding DNA: TGTGCCAGCAGCTTAGAAGCGGCAGGGGGTAATCAGCCCCAGCATTTT. Protein: CASSLEAAGGNQPQHF. The V gene is TRBV7-2, the J gene TRBJ1-5, with 7 nucleotides matching TRBD1. J gave up 4 bases and V 1 base, and 7 bases lay outside the gene matches. CDR1 is SGHTA, CDR2 FQGNSA, per germline. This CDR3 comprises 16 residues.

The chain's CDR3 is CAIRQGVNTEAFF. The CDR3 DNA follows: TGTGCCATCAGACAGGGAGTGAACACTGAAGCTTTCTTT. The V gene is TRBV10-3, the J gene TRBJ1-1; maybe TRBD1 (6 bases). This CDR3 has 13 residues. The germline CDR1 and CDR2 sequences are ENHRY and SYGVKD. Between the trimmed V and J ends, which lost 6 bases and 0 bases, there was a span of 8 bases.

This sequence joins TRBV11-2 and TRBJ2-1; TRBD2 might be the D (5 bases). The germline V gene has CDR1 SGHAT and CDR2 FQNNGV. The CDR3 runs 14 residues. Trimming took off 6 bases at V and 7 bases at J, with 16 bases between the two ends. CDR3 coding DNA: TGTGCCAGCAGAATGATACGAGGGCGGAATGAGCAGTTCTTC. Amino acid sequence: CASRMIRGRNEQFF.

The chain is built from TRBV5-1 and TRBJ2-1; maybe TRBD2 (6 bases). CDR1 and CDR2 (germline): SGHRS, YFSETQ. Trimming took 4 bases from V and 10 from J, leaving 15 bases between them. The length of the CDR3 is 13 residues. The CDR3 coding sequence is TGCGCCAGCAGCCCACTAGCTCTAAGAGAGCAGTTCTTC. It translates to CASSPLALREQFF. Together with reference TRBV5-1 and TRBJ2-1, the CDR3 gives the full variable domain: KAGVTQTPRYLIKTRGQQVTLSCSPISGHRSVSWYQQTPGQGLQFLFEYFSETQRNKGNFPGRFSGRQFSNSRSEMNVSTLELGDSALYLCASSPLALREQFFGPGTRLTVL.

The chain links TRBV28 to TRBJ2-7; 9 bases are shared with TRBD2. Germline CDR1 is MDHEN and CDR2 is SYDVKM. The CDR3 is made up of 20 amino acids. The J segment lost 5 bases and the V segment lost 7 bases, leaving 27 bases of the junction unmatched. The chain's CDR3 is CASKGGKVLAGAETFHEQYF. Written as DNA, the CDR3 is TGTGCCAGCAAGGGGGGCAAAGTACTAGCGGGTGCAGAGACCTTCCACGAGCAGTACTTC.